The T cell receptor beta chain described here comes from a study of monozygotic twins with inflammatory bowel disease. From the 5' RACE reads, TCRdb lists one entry per CDR3 protein and no DNA. The specimen's table records hundreds of thousands of distinct CDR3 sequences. This CDR3 region has 15 residues. Germline V CDR1 and CDR2: SGHTA, FQGNSA. The TCR comes from a human donor with ulcerative colitis or Crohn's disease, or a healthy co-twin of an affected twin (not recorded which). The genes are TRBV7-2 and TRBJ1-6. Input material: blood. The CDR3 loop is CASSLGGSYNSPLHF.